This entry concerns a single T cell receptor beta chain. Its target is not known. Distinct nucleotide sequences in the sample also encode this CDR3. Here immunoSEQ multiplex PCR was the method, and the copy in TCRdb shows in-frame clones only, minus some. The profile shows some 2.4 million clones, roughly 93% of them singletons. The CDR3 is made up of 11 amino acids. Per germline, CDR1 MDHEN and CDR2 SYDVKM. V was clipped by 5 bases and J by 4 bases, with 5 bases between them. The sample originates from a study of shared clonotypes between healthy human individuals. Study findings and constraints: It was observed that 5% to 6.5% of naive CD4 clonotypes were shared across several donors.

All of the donors resided in Nashville, Tennessee, and each was a Caucasian adult. A CD45RA-negative memory subset and a CD45RA+ naive subset were separated from the CD4+ cells. The chain combines TRBV28 with TRBJ1-2; D is undetermined. Sequenced material: naive CD4+ T cells from PBMCs. Subset specified: CD45RA+ positively selected. This sequence originates from a man aged 18 to 35 in good health. Some clones in this sample may be carry-over from other donors' samples. CDR3 sequence reads: CASSTSYGYTF. CDR3 coding DNA: TGTGCCAGCAGTACTTCCTATGGCTACACCTTC.